This paragraph covers one T cell receptor beta chain sequence. Its specificity is not known. These data come from a study of identical twins. Study-wide results and limits: Memory repertoires lacked the insertion deficit that abundant cord blood beta clonotypes showed. Out-of-frame TCR alpha sharing observed in monozygotic twins exceeded model estimates.

With 8 bases removed from V and 7 bases from J, the gap between germline ends came to 24 bases. Germline V gene sequence: CDR1 MNHNS, CDR2 SASEGT. The CDR3 has 16 residues. A universal primer site arose from template switching, and cDNA bore unique molecular identifiers. TCRdb used MiXCR to reprocess the 5' RACE reads, holding one entry per CDR3 protein. The data contain approximately 550,000 distinct CDR3 sequences, 20% to 25% of them singletons. This sample was shared with a second study, whose subject was yellow fever vaccine responses in identical twins.

This receptor was obtained from a woman aged 18-29 years in good health. The sample comprised CD4+ T cells sorted from blood. The rearrangement links TRBV6-1 to TRBJ2-1, with D possibly TRBD2 on 5 matching bases. This chain's CDR3 is CASGGPVRNFRNEQFF. The CDR3 bases are TGTGCCAGCGGAGGCCCGGTCCGTAACTTCAGAAATGAGCAGTTCTTC.